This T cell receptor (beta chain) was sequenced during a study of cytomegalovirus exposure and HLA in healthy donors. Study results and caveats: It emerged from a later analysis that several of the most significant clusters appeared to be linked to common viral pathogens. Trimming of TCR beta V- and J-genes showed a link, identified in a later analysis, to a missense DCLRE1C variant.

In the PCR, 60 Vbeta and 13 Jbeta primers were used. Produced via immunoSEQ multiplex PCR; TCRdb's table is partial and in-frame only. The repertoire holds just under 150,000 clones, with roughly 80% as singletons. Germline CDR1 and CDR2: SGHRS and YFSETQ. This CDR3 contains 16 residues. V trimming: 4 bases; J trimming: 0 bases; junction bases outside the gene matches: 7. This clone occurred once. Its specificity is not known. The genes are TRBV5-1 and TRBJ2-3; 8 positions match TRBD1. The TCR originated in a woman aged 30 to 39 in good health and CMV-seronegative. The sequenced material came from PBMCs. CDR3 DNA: TGCGCCAGCAGCGCGGCAGGGGGCCCTAGCACAGATACGCAGTATTTT. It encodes CASSAAGGPSTDTQYF.